This T cell receptor beta chain originates from a study of T-cell reconstitution after alpha-beta-depleted transplantation in children (dated by TCRdb to between 2015 and 2016). About the study as a whole: The study quantitatively tracked T-cell immune reconstitution after TCRalphabeta/CD19-depleted allogeneic hematopoietic cell transplantation in children using TCR repertoire profiling.

Study-level results and caveats: In some patients, the high TCRbeta diversity seen at day 60 was put down to recipient T cells and intrathymic progenitors that had survived conditioning. The apparently early alphabetaT-cell count recovery about two months after transplant was reportedly dependent on only several hundred rapidly expanded clones derived from non-depleted graft cells. The frequencies of hyperexpanded clones fell over the following months, and after one year, T-cell counts and TCRbeta diversity were mostly attributed to newly produced T cells.

The junction shows trimming of 8 bases on V and 5 bases on J, and the gene matches do not reach 5 bases of it. Inclusive of the bounding cysteine and phenylalanine, the CDR3 is 12 residues long. Only CDR3 DNA remains: 36 bases, in frame from the first base. CDR1 is given as MNHNS and CDR2 as SASEGT, both from the germline V gene. Libraries came from PCR. Sequencing instrument: Illumina HiSeq 2500. TCR libraries were prepared with molecular barcoding, using unique molecular identifiers to normalize TCRbeta repertoire quantification. TCRdb reprocessing: public reads trimmed at Q25 with fastp, clones called with MiXCR, in-frame beta chains kept. Each entry is one CDR3 protein sequence, shown with its most common DNA and genes. The sample table contains fewer than 550,000 distinct CDR3 sequences; only one count was recorded for roughly an eighth of them. The biggest ten clones account for about 14% of the sample.

Explained via the paper, the treatment or condition label denotes: allogeneic hematopoietic cell transplantation with graft depleted of TCRalphabeta T cells and CD19 B cells. The children who served as transplant recipients had been given grafts of TCRalphabeta/CD19-depleted allogeneic hematopoietic cells. A word on this clonotype: The clone's antigen remains unknown. Base qualities are not recorded, but no much larger clone differs from it by a single base.

The rearrangement joined TRBV6-1 to TRBJ2-7; the junction holds 8 bases that match TRBD1. This sequence originates from a female patient aged 2-9 years who had a stem cell transplant for aplastic anemia, so the T cells may come from the graft donor. Source: PBMCs, mostly from graft donor cells, taken 180 days after TCRalphabeta/CD19-depleted stem cell transplant. The CDR3 has the sequence CASGQGQDEQYF. The nucleotides are TGTGCCAGCGGACAGGGCCAAGACGAGCAGTACTTC.